The 8 T cell receptor beta chains below come from one sample, sequenced in a study of T cells in Graves' hyperthyroidism and ophthalmopathy. The source material, RNA transcripts, was used to amplify TCR beta CDR3 regions. The TCR CDR3 first-round RT-PCR relied on the HTBI primer set. TCRdb re-called the multiplex PCR reads with MiXCR, one entry per CDR3 protein. This repertoire shows about 380,000 distinct CDR3 sequences, around 20% found once; its top ten account for 40%. Sequenced sample: blood. The receptors were gathered from a young man with Graves' ophthalmopathy.

J is TRBJ1-1 and V is TRBV5-8, with 11 bases aligning to TRBD1. In germline, CDR1 is SGHTS, CDR2 YDEGEE. This CDR3 is 14 amino acids long. Trimming at V came to 5 bases and at J to 4 bases, leaving 4 bases not matched to a gene. The DNA for the CDR3 is TGTGCCAGCAGGGACAGGGGGCTTCGCACTGAAGCTTTCTTT. It encodes CASRDRGLRTEAFF. The variable domain in full, with the rest retrieved from reference TRBV5-8 and TRBJ1-1, is EAGVTQSPTHLIKTRGQQATLRCSPISGHTSVYWYQQALGLGLQFLLWYDEGEERNRGNFPPRFSGRQFPNYSSELNVNALELEDSALYLCASRDRGLRTEAFFGQGTRLTVV.

This clonotype was detected a few times. The V and J genes are TRBV28 and TRBJ2-6; D gene uncertain. V lost 5 bases and J lost 0, with 29 bases in between. The CDR3 covers 22 residues. Germline assignment: CDR1 MDHEN and CDR2 SYDVKM. The CDR3, as DNA: TGTGCCAGCAGTCTTCATTCTTACGCCCGGGTCCCAAGTCGCTCTGGGGCCAACGTCCTGACTTTC. Translating gives CASSLHSYARVPSRSGANVLTF. Complete variable domain (other parts from reference TRBV28 and TRBJ2-6): DVKVTQSSRYLVKRTGEKVFLECVQDMDHENMFWYRQDPGLGLRLIYFSYDVKMKEKGDIPEGYSVSREKKERFSLILESASTNQTSMYLCASSLHSYARVPSRSGANVLTFGAGSRLTVL.

This clonotype was observed at least ten times. The chain combines TRBV3-1 with TRBJ2-1; 7 bases map to TRBD1. Trimming removed 4 bases from V and 2 bases from J; junction bases left unmatched: 5. Germline V gives CDR1 LGHDT, CDR2 YNNKEL (reference sequence). This CDR3 has 15 amino acids. CDR3 sequence: CASSPQTGTYNEQFF. In DNA form, the CDR3 reads TGTGCCAGCAGCCCTCAGACAGGGACCTACAATGAGCAGTTCTTC.

This clonotype showed up just a few times. This rearrangement joins TRBV2 to TRBJ1-1; D not resolved. The CDR3 sequence is 10 residues long. Germline CDR1 SNHLY, CDR2 FYNNEI. Trimming cost V 1 base and J 11 bases, with 5 bases left between them. CDR3 sequence (DNA): TGTGCCAGCAGTGAAGTTTTTGCTTTCTTT. It codes for CASSEVFAFF.

This chain joins TRBV10-3 and TRBJ2-7; a possible D gene is TRBD1 (6 bases). CDR1 is ENHRY and CDR2 is SYGVKD in the germline V gene. The CDR3 sequence is 14 residues long. V gave up 7 bases and J gave up 0 bases, with 13 bases separating them. In DNA, the CDR3 is TGTGCCATCAAGGGGCCAGGGGCCTCCTACGAGCAGTACTTC. It translates to CAIKGPGASYEQYF.

The sample holds many counts of this clonotype. The chain couples TRBV15 to TRBJ2-5, with D possibly being TRBD2 (5 bases). Trimming took off 5 bases at V and 2 bases at J, with 9 bases between the two ends. CDR1 LNHNV and CDR2 YYDKDF come from the germline V gene (reference sequence). This CDR3 is 13 amino acids long. CDR3 residues: CATSLDLQETQYF. Here the CDR3 DNA reads TGTGCCACCAGCCTGGACTTGCAAGAGACCCAGTACTTC.

This clonotype turned up a few times. The chain has TRBV9 and TRBJ2-2, with 9 bases fitting TRBD1. Germline CDR1 reads SGDLS; CDR2 reads YYNGEE. The V segment lost 4 bases and the J segment 7 bases; nucleotides outside the gene matches: 11. The CDR3 contains 16 residues. CDR3 in amino acids: CASSPMGTGIIGELFF. The CDR3 region has the DNA TGTGCCAGCAGCCCAATGGGGACAGGGATTATCGGGGAGCTGTTTTTT. The full variable domain, in which reference TRBV9 and TRBJ2-2 provide the parts outside the CDR3, is DSGVTQTPKHLITATGQRVTLRCSPRSGDLSVYWYQQSLDQGLQFLIQYYNGEERAKGNILERFSAQQFPDLHSELNLSSLELGDSALYFCASSPMGTGIIGELFFGEGSRLTVL.

This clonotype was counted at least ten times. The rearrangement joins TRBV5-1 to TRBJ2-6, with D hard to call. The V end lost 2 bases, the J end lost 1 base, and 7 bases lay between the germline ends. The CDR3 runs to 15 residues. The germline V gene encodes CDR1 SGHRS and CDR2 YFSETQ. In nucleotides, the CDR3 is TGCGCCAGCAGCTTCTGGGTTTCTGGGGCCAACGTCCTGACTTTC. This translates into CASSFWVSGANVLTF.